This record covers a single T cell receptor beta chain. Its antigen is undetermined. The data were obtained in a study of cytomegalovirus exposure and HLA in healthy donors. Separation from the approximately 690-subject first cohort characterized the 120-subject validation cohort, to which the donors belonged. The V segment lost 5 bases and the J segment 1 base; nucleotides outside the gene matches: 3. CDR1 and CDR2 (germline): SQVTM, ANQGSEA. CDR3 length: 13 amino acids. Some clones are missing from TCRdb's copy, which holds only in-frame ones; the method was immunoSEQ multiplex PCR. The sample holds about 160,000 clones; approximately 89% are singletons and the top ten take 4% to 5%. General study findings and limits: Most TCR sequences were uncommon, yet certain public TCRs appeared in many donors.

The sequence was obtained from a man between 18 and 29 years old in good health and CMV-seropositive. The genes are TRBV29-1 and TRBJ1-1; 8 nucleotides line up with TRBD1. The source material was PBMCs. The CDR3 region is CSVSTGANTEAFF. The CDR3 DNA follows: TGCAGCGTTTCGACAGGGGCGAACACTGAAGCTTTCTTT.